This TCR beta chain is drawn from a study of T cell responses to AZD1222 COVID-19 vaccine. Trimming took 8 bases from V and 0 from J, leaving 9 bases between them. This CDR3 comprises 13 residues. CDR1 is MNHEY and CDR2 is SVGAGI in the germline V gene. Measured with immunoSEQ multiplex PCR; TCRdb has only the in-frame clones, and not every one. Of about 260,000 clones listed, approximately 95% were seen once; the top ten hold around 0.58%. This chain connects TRBV6-5 to TRBJ2-3, with D possibly called TRBD1 or TRBD2 (5 bases each). This receptor was taken from an adult in good health. The sample here was peripheral blood, taken on day 0 of AZD1222 vaccination. The chain's CDR3 is CASSEGSTDTQYF. Here the CDR3 DNA reads TGTGCCAGCTCCGAGGGGAGCACAGATACGCAGTATTTT.